This T cell receptor beta chain came from a study of identical twins. The CDR3 spans 12 residues. Unmatched junction bases numbered 4, after V lost 7 bases and J lost 8 bases. The germline CDR1 and CDR2 sequences are MDHEN and SYDVKM. TCRdb itself ran the 5' RACE reads through MiXCR, one entry per CDR3 protein. The sample carries around 1.7 million distinct CDR3 sequences, under 35% recorded once. The sequenced sample consisted of cord blood. The origin of this receptor is a newborn girl in good health. The chain employs TRBV28 and TRBJ1-4, with 7 bases fitting TRBD1. CDR3 sequence (DNA): TGTGCCAGCACAGGGGGAAGAGAAAAACTGTTTTTT. This encodes CASTGGREKLFF.